The rows below give T cell receptor beta chains drawn from one sample of a study of blood T cell repertoires in COVID-19. Clones were sequenced by immunoSEQ multiplex PCR, and TCRdb holds only the in-frame ones, with some missing. The sample contains about 270,000 clones, about 89% of which appear only once. The sample taken for sequencing was PBMCs or T cells enriched from blood (not recorded which). The receptor source for this set is a woman aged 18-29 years who had recovered from COVID-19. Each CDR3 is given with its conserved first and last residue. A D gene is named only where the DNA matches it firmly. Clone size appears in some rows only: once, few, many, or a class for an expanded clone.

CDR3 DNA	CDR3 protein	V gene	J gene	D gene	clone size
TGTGCCAGCAGCTTCTTGGGGGGGGAGACCCAGTACTTC	CASSFLGGETQYF	TRBV7-2	TRBJ2-5	TRBD2	-
TGTGCCAGCACCCCGTGGGCGGGAGGCCCCCGGGCCCAGTACTTC	CASTPWAGGPRAQYF	TRBV2	TRBJ2-5	TRBD2	-
TGTGCCAGCAGGCGGCCGGGACTAGCGGGAGGAAAGGAGACCCAGTACTTC	CASRRPGLAGGKETQYF	TRBV7-9	TRBJ2-5	TRBD2	-
TGCGCCAGCAGCCCTCCGGGGGGGAGCTACGAGCAGTACTTC	CASSPPGGSYEQYF	TRBV5-1	TRBJ2-7	TRBD2	-
TGCGCCAGCAGCCAAGATCAGGGGCTTGCTCCTAACTATGGCTACACCTTC	CASSQDQGLAPNYGYTF	TRBV4-3	TRBJ1-2	-	few
TGTGCCAGCAGGGGGACTAGTGGGGTCAATGAGCAGTTCTTC	CASRGTSGVNEQFF	TRBV6-5	TRBJ2-1	TRBD2	-
TGCGCCAGCAGTGACGGACAGGGGTACTACGAGCAGTACTTC	CASSDGQGYYEQYF	TRBV10-2	TRBJ2-7	TRBD1	few
TGTGCCTGGAGTGTAGACAGGGGTGGCAATCAGCCCCAGCATTTT	CAWSVDRGGNQPQHF	TRBV30	TRBJ1-5	TRBD1	-
TGTGCCAGTAGTATCGCCCCGGGGGAGACCCAGTACTTC	CASSIAPGETQYF	TRBV19	TRBJ2-5	-	-
TGTGCCAGCAGAGACAGTTTCTACGAGCAGTACTTC	CASRDSFYEQYF	TRBV27	TRBJ2-7	-	-
TGTGCCAGCACCGAACCCGACAGGGGGGGCTCAGATACGCAGTATTTT	CASTEPDRGGSDTQYF	TRBV2	TRBJ2-3	TRBD1	-
TGTGCCAGCAGCCCCCTGGGGGGGCGAAACTATGGCTACACCTTC	CASSPLGGRNYGYTF	TRBV9	TRBJ1-2	-	-
TGTGCCAGTAACCCGAACGGGAGGGTGGAGGTTGAAGCTTTCTTT	CASNPNGRVEVEAFF	TRBV19	TRBJ1-1	-	-
TGTGCCAGCAGCTTAGCGCTGGGAGGGGCTGGATATGGCTACACCTTC	CASSLALGGAGYGYTF	TRBV7-2	TRBJ1-2	-	-
TGTGCCAGTAAAAGACACGAACAGGGGACTAATGAAAAACTGTTTTTT	CASKRHEQGTNEKLFF	TRBV19	TRBJ1-4	TRBD1	-
TGTGCCAGCTCAGCGGGAGGGCCGTGGGGTACGCAGTATTTT	CASSAGGPWGTQYF	TRBV5-6	TRBJ2-3	TRBD2	-
TGTGCCAGCAGCGTAGCTAGAAGCGGGGGGACGAACGAGCAGTACTTC	CASSVARSGGTNEQYF	TRBV9	TRBJ2-7	TRBD2	-